These 23 T cell receptor beta chains were sequenced from one sample in a study of early T cells in non-severe SARS-CoV-2 infection. One entry per CDR3 protein, called by TCRdb with MiXCR from the 5' RACE reads. The repertoire has tens of thousands of distinct CDR3 sequences, 9.5% to 15% of them found once; the top ten carry 4% to 4.5%. Sequencing used whole blood, obtained at baseline. The receptor set was obtained from an adult who was a healthcare worker with PCR-confirmed SARS-CoV-2 infection or an uninfected control (not recorded which).

This clonotype was observed many times. The chain joins TRBV30 to TRBJ2-1, with unresolved D. V dropped 4 bases and J dropped 2 bases, with 12 bases sitting between them. From germline, CDR1 is GTSNPN and CDR2 SVGIG (reference sequence). The CDR3 length is 14 residues. The CDR3 spells CAWKSPPAYNEQFF. The CDR3 nucleotides read TGTGCCTGGAAAAGCCCCCCGGCCTACAATGAGCAGTTCTTC.

The J gene is TRBJ2-3, the V gene TRBV29-1, with 10 bases aligning to TRBD1. J was trimmed by 2 bases and V by 4 bases; bases with no gene match: 9. This CDR3 has 16 residues. The germline gives CDR1 SQVTM, CDR2 ANQGSEA. The CDR3 nucleotides are TGCAGCGTTGTGTGGGACAGGGGCCCTAACACAGATACGCAGTATTTT. As protein: CSVVWDRGPNTDTQYF.

This clonotype came up a few times. This chain's CDR3 is CASSIDGGGNQPQHF. In DNA, the CDR3 is TGTGCCAGTAGTATAGACGGAGGAGGCAATCAGCCCCAGCATTTT. This rearrangement joins TRBV19 to TRBJ1-5; D gene unclear. Germline loops: CDR1 LNHDA, CDR2 SQIVND (reference sequence). This CDR3 comprises 15 residues. Trimming took off 0 bases at V and 2 bases at J, with 8 bases between the two ends.

The chain combines TRBV7-8 with TRBJ2-6; D call uncertain. Germline V gene sequence: CDR1 SGHVS, CDR2 FQNEAQ. The CDR3 extends over 15 amino acids. V lost 4 bases and J lost 7, with 14 bases in between. CDR3 residues: CASSSPAVTANVLTF. CDR3 DNA: TGTGCCAGCAGCTCGCCGGCGGTCACTGCCAACGTCCTGACTTTC.

This chain links TRBV12-5 with TRBJ1-1; D gene uncertain. V lost 6 bases and J lost 7, with 9 bases in between. The CDR3 length is 11 residues. Per germline, CDR1 LGHNT and CDR2 FRNRAP. In nucleotides, the CDR3 is TGTGCTAGTGGCCTTGGCCTTGAAGCTTTCTTT. It yields the protein CASGLGLEAFF.

Only a few counts were recorded for this clonotype. This chain connects TRBV5-1 to TRBJ1-2, with TRBD1 matching 7 bases. V dropped 4 bases and J dropped 1; count of bases not matched to a gene: 7. The germline V gene has CDR1 SGHRS and CDR2 YFSETQ. The CDR3 is made up of 15 amino acids. This CDR3 is CASSHADRDNYGYTF. In nucleotides, the CDR3 is TGCGCCAGCAGCCATGCCGACAGGGATAACTATGGCTACACCTTC.

The chain uses TRBV2 and TRBJ1-5, with D unresolved. Trimming left V 3 bases short and J 7 bases short, with 7 bases between. The CDR3 loop spans 12 amino acids. Germline CDR1 reads SNHLY; CDR2 reads FYNNEI. CDR3 amino acids: CASSESGQPQHF. CDR3 nucleotides: TGTGCCAGCAGTGAGAGTGGGCAGCCCCAGCATTTT.

This clonotype was recorded a few times. The chain employs TRBV19 and TRBJ2-3; 9 nucleotides align to TRBD2. Per the germline V gene, CDR1 is LNHDA and CDR2 is SQIVND (reference sequence). The V segment lost 5 bases and the J segment 3 bases; nucleotides outside the gene matches: 15. This CDR3 comprises 18 residues. The CDR3 nucleotides are TGTGCCAGTAGTGCTCCCGAGGGGCAGCTAGCGGGGACAGATACGCAGTATTTT. Amino acids: CASSAPEGQLAGTDTQYF.

V and J are TRBV2 and TRBJ2-4; TRBD2 matches at 7 bases. Germline lookup yields CDR1 SNHLY and CDR2 FYNNEI. Trimming removed 3 bases from V and 3 bases from J; junction bases left unmatched: 5. This CDR3 has 15 residues. The CDR3 here is CASSEGGTGKNIQYF. Written as DNA, the CDR3 is TGTGCCAGCAGTGAGGGGGGGACCGGCAAAAACATTCAGTACTTC.

The chain recombines TRBV9 with TRBJ2-3, with a possible D match to TRBD2 (5 bases). Trimming took off 0 bases at V and 6 bases at J, with 14 bases between the two ends. In germline, CDR1 is SGDLS, CDR2 YYNGEE. The length of the CDR3 is 15 residues. Here the CDR3 reads CASSVGLLDPDTQYF. CDR3 DNA: TGTGCCAGCAGCGTAGGATTACTAGATCCCGATACGCAGTATTTT.

In its sample, this clonotype was seen a few times. The chain links TRBV9 to TRBJ2-1; D may correspond to TRBD1 or TRBD2 (5 bases each). This CDR3 comprises 15 residues. V lost 4 bases and J lost 0, with 11 bases in between. From germline, CDR1 is SGDLS and CDR2 YYNGEE. For the CDR3, the DNA is TGTGCCAGCAGCTCCAGAGGGGTCTCCTACAATGAGCAGTTCTTC. This codes for CASSSRGVSYNEQFF. The whole variable domain, filled in from reference TRBV9 and TRBJ2-1, reads DSGVTQTPKHLITATGQRVTLRCSPRSGDLSVYWYQQSLDQGLQFLIQYYNGEERAKGNILERFSAQQFPDLHSELNLSSLELGDSALYFCASSSRGVSYNEQFFGPGTRLTVL.

This clonotype was recorded many times. This rearrangement joins TRBV19 to TRBJ2-7; D perhaps matches TRBD1 (6 bases). This CDR3 is built from 14 residues. Deletions cut 5 bases from V and 4 bases from J, with 15 bases between. CDR1 is LNHDA and CDR2 is SQIVND in the germline V gene (reference sequence). The CDR3 DNA follows: TGTGCCAGTAGTCCGGTGGACAGCCTTTACGAGCAGTACTTC. Protein: CASSPVDSLYEQYF.

This clonotype came up many times. This chain joins TRBV27 and TRBJ1-2; TRBD1 is a possible D gene (5 bases). CDR1 and CDR2 from the germline V gene are MNHEY and SMNVEV (reference sequence). V dropped 0 bases and J dropped 4 bases, with 18 bases sitting between them. The CDR3 extends over 17 amino acids. CDR3 sequence (DNA): TGTGCCAGCAGTTTATCCGGGGGAGCTAAGAGGACCTATGGCTACACCTTC. Amino acids: CASSLSGGAKRTYGYTF.

This clonotype was seen more than once but under ten times. The chain combines TRBV12-5 with TRBJ2-4, with D uncertain. Germline values: CDR1 LGHNT, CDR2 FRNRAP. Deletions cut 2 bases from V and 8 bases from J, with 4 bases between. CDR3 length equals 11 residues. In DNA form, the CDR3 reads TGTGCTAGTGGTTTGATGGACATTCAGTACTTC. It specifies CASGLMDIQYF.

This clonotype has ten or more counts. The chain employs TRBV9 and TRBJ2-1; no clear D gene. Germline V CDR1 and CDR2: SGDLS, YYNGEE. This CDR3 comprises 11 residues. Between the trimmed V and J ends, which lost 3 bases and 4 bases, there was a span of 2 bases. In nucleotides, the CDR3 is TGTGCCAGCAGCGGGTACAATGAGCAGTTCTTC. This translates into CASSGYNEQFF.

This clonotype was seen many times. The chain combines TRBV5-1 with TRBJ1-1; 8 bases line up with TRBD1. V was pared by 0 bases and J by 5 bases, with 6 bases of the junction left unmatched. The CDR3 sequence is 15 residues long. Germline V gene data show CDR1 as SGHRS and CDR2 as YFSETQ. CDR3 sequence reads: CASSLVSTGGTEAFF. The CDR3 DNA reads TGCGCCAGCAGCTTGGTATCAACAGGGGGGACTGAAGCTTTCTTT.

The J gene is TRBJ1-1, the V gene TRBV9; D gene ambiguous. CDR1 SGDLS and CDR2 YYNGEE come from the germline V gene. The CDR3 covers 13 residues. V was shortened by 1 base and J by 0 bases, with 4 bases between the two germline ends. The chain's CDR3 is CASSVSMNTEAFF. DNA of the CDR3: TGTGCCAGCAGCGTATCTATGAACACTGAAGCTTTCTTT.

There are a few counts of this clonotype. This chain uses TRBV5-1 with TRBJ2-2; TRBD1 might be the D (5 bases). This CDR3 is 15 amino acids long. Trimming pared 4 bases from V and 8 bases from J, leaving 18 bases between. The germline gives CDR1 SGHRS, CDR2 YFSETQ. CDR3 nucleotide sequence: TGCGCCAGCAGCCCAGGGAAAGCCACCATAGGGGAGCTGTTTTTT. Protein: CASSPGKATIGELFF. The complete variable domain, with remaining parts taken from reference TRBV5-1 and TRBJ2-2, reads KAGVTQTPRYLIKTRGQQVTLSCSPISGHRSVSWYQQTPGQGLQFLFEYFSETQRNKGNFPGRFSGRQFSNSRSEMNVSTLELGDSALYLCASSPGKATIGELFFGEGSRLTVL.

In its sample, this clonotype was seen a few times. The chain carries TRBV7-2 and TRBJ2-7; perhaps TRBD2 as D (5 bases). The germline V gene has CDR1 SGHTA and CDR2 FQGNSA. Trimming took off 1 base at V and 6 bases at J, with 13 bases between the two ends. The CDR3 contains 14 residues. CDR3 residues: CASSLGGSVREQYF. The DNA of the CDR3 is TGTGCCAGCAGCTTAGGAGGGTCAGTCCGCGAGCAGTACTTC.

The V and J genes are TRBV5-1 and TRBJ1-1, with 8 positions matching TRBD1. CDR3 length: 14 residues. The germline gives CDR1 SGHRS, CDR2 YFSETQ. The V and J ends lost 4 bases and 6 bases, in that order; junction bases with no gene match: 8. Here the CDR3 DNA reads TGCGCCAGCAGCCCTGGACAGGGTGTCTCTGAAGCTTTCTTT. Amino acid sequence: CASSPGQGVSEAFF. The variable domain in full, with the rest retrieved from reference TRBV5-1 and TRBJ1-1, is KAGVTQTPRYLIKTRGQQVTLSCSPISGHRSVSWYQQTPGQGLQFLFEYFSETQRNKGNFPGRFSGRQFSNSRSEMNVSTLELGDSALYLCASSPGQGVSEAFFGQGTRLTVV.

This clonotype was observed a few times. The V and J genes are TRBV12-3 or TRBV12-4 and TRBJ2-2, with D uncertain. Trimming removed 5 bases at V and 5 bases at J, with 9 bases between. This CDR3 is 13 amino acids long. The DNA of the CDR3 is TGTGCCAGCAGTGCAGACAAGACCGGGGAGCTGTTTTTT. This codes for CASSADKTGELFF.

The chain is built from TRBV20-1 and TRBJ2-1; 11 bases align to TRBD2. V lost 3 bases and J lost 4; bases outside the gene matches: 17. Germline V gene sequence: CDR1 DFQATT, CDR2 SNEGSKA (reference sequence). The CDR3 has 19 residues. CDR3 nucleotide sequence: TGCAGTGCTAGTAGGGACATCACTAGCGGGGGCCTCCTTTACAATGAGCAGTTCTTC. Translation: CSASRDITSGGLLYNEQFF.

In this sample, this clonotype turned up many times. The V call is TRBV18, the J call TRBJ2-7, with TRBD1 matching 8 bases. The J segment lost 4 bases and the V segment lost 4 bases, leaving 9 bases of the junction unmatched. Germline V gene lookup returns CDR1 KGHSH and CDR2 LQKENI. The CDR3 has 15 residues. The DNA for the CDR3 is TGTGCCAGCTCACTCGGACAGGGCGTCGGGTACGAGCAGTACTTC. This translates into CASSLGQGVGYEQYF.